The rows below give T cell receptor beta chains drawn from one sample of a study of persistence of HIV-infected CD4 T cells. Assay: immunoSEQ multiplex PCR; the TCRdb copy retains only in-frame clones and omits some. In the table there are approximately 45,000 clones, about 88% of which are singletons. For these receptors, no antigen is known. The sample in question was CD4+ T cells sorted from PBMCs after approximately 20-hour stimulation, obtained from a patient who received antiretroviral therapy. These receptors all stem from an adult woman with HIV who was CMV-seropositive. The conserved cysteine and the conserved F or W are not part of the CDR3 here.

V gene	CDR3 protein
TRBV19	ASSRGSSGNTIY
TRBV10-1	ASRGTGPNSPLH
TRBV2	ASSPRLAGNYNEQF
TRBV6-2/TRBV6-3	ASSGSPRSPPGIPTDTQY
TRBV7-6	ASSTGDTGELF
TRBV28	ASSLERENSPLH
TRBV19	ASSIGRNMNTEAF
TRBV12-5	ASGRDRNSYEQY
TRBV7-9	ASSASTGLSEKLF
TRBV5-6	ASSLARGAPGANVLT
TRBV5-1	ASSPSSGGAPF
TRBV10-2	ASSRYLGRGGNQPQH
TRBV18	ASSPLRAQETQY
TRBV5-5	ASSPTGAAYGYT
TRBV30	AWSEGTGQPQH
TRBV5-1	ASSLAWDRGNYGYT
TRBV25-1	ASSELRDWNTEAF
TRBV30	AWSESSRRSNYGYT
TRBV19	ASRQNLGAGELF
TRBV24-1	ATSEGGGANNEQF
TRBV6-9	ASSSTEPNTGELF
TRBV9	ASSVGPARVAYNEQF
TRBV5-6	ASSLAGGEAF
TRBV5-5	ASSLEPGGRGNNQPQH
TRBV10-3	AISESGGEAF
TRBV5-1	ASSPEQPSNSPLH
TRBV6-1	ASSSGEGRWETQY
TRBV10-3	AISESGSQPQH
TRBV4-2	ASSQPRGGSNTGELF
TRBV5-1	ASSLGLTIDTIY
TRBV6-1	ASSTLQGPNTEAF
TRBV5-1	ASSLGLAGGTPETQY
TRBV29-1	SVGEIPGRTSYEQY
TRBV5-1	ASSYVTGTTDTQY
TRBV5-1	ASSTLAGLGTDTQY
TRBV25-1	ASSAAGQAAYEQY
TRBV6-5	ASRGQYGYGYT
TRBV4-1	ASRQGQGAGGGYT
TRBV5-1	ASSLGGGRVSGANVLT
TRBV5-1	ASSLEGRANTEAF
TRBV6-1	ASSEMTGWGGYT
TRBV6-6	ASSYSAATYGYT
TRBV10-3	AISGGQAGSDTQY
TRBV19	ASSVTGQNKAF
TRBV6-5	ASFVGGQGTGELF
TRBV10-2	ASSDRPTGTQGYT
TRBV12-3/TRBV12-4	ASSLGARTEAF
TRBV7-2	ASSLVALGSGELF
TRBV14	ASSQGSGGRYYEQY
TRBV30	AWSVQPGAVEAF
TRBV5-4	ASSFGPSTDTQY
TRBV15	ATSVPEGTGSPLH
TRBV7-3	ASSLRGGGSSYNEQF
TRBV30	AWSRLLAGTDTQY
TRBV1	TSSQDRRPAEEKLF